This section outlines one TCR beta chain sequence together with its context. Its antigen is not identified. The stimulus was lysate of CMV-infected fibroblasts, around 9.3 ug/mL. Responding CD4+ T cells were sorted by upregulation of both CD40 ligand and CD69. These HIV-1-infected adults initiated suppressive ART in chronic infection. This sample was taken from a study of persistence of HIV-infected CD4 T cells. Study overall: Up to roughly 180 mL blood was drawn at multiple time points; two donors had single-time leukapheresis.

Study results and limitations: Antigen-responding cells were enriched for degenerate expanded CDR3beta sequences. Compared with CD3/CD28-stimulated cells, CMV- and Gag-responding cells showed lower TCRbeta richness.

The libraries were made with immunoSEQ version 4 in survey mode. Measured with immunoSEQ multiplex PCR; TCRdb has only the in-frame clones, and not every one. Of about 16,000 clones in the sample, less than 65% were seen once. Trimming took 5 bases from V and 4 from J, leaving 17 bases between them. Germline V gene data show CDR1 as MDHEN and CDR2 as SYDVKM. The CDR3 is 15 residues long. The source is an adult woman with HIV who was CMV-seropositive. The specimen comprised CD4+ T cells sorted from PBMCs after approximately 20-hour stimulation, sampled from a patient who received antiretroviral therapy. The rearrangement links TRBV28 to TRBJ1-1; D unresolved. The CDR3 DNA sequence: TGTGCCAGCAGTCCCCCGACACATTCCCCCACTGAAGCTTTCTTT. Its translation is CASSPPTHSPTEAFF.